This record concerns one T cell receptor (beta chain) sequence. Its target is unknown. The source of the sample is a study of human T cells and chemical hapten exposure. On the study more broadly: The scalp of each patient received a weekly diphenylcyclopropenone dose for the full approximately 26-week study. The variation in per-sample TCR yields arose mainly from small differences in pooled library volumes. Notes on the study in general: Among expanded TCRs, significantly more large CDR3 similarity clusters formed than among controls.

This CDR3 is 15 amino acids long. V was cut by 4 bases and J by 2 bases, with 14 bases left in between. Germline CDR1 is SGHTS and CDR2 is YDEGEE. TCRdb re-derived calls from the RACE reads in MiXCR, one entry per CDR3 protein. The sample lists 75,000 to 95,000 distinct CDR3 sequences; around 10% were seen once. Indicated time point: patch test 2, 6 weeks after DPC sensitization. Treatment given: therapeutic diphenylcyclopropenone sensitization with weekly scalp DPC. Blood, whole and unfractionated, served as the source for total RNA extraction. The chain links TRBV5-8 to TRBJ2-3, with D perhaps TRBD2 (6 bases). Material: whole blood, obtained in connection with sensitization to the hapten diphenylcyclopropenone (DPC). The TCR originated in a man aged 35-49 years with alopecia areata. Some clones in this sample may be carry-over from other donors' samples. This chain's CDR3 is CASSPRRGPTDTQYF. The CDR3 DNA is TGTGCCAGCAGCCCCAGGAGGGGCCCCACAGATACGCAGTATTTT.